Shown below are 16 T cell receptor beta chains from a single sample sequenced in a study of control samples from healthy donors and cancer patients. The assay was immunoSEQ multiplex PCR, and TCRdb's table has in-frame clones only and misses some. The sample lists roughly 170,000 clones, about 91% seen once, with around 2% in the top ten. Specimen: blood. The receptors originated from a woman in her thirties or forties in good health.

The chain joins TRBV7-9 to TRBJ2-7; TRBD1 might be the D (6 bases). The CDR3 totals 13 residues. Trimming cost V 5 bases and J 2 bases, with 10 bases left between them. Germline V CDR1 and CDR2: SEHNR, FQNEAQ (reference sequence). Here the CDR3 reads CASSDHRAYEQYF. Here the CDR3 DNA reads TGTGCCAGCAGCGACCACAGGGCCTACGAGCAGTACTTC.

The J gene is TRBJ2-5, the V gene TRBV11-3; 9 bases match TRBD2. CDR1 and CDR2 from the germline V gene are SGHNT and YENEEA. The CDR3 covers 16 residues. With 1 base clipped from V and 4 bases from J, the junction kept 7 bases outside the gene matches. The CDR3 loop reads CASSLGAQRGVETQYF. CDR3 nucleotides: TGTGCCAGCAGCTTAGGGGCGCAGCGGGGGGTAGAGACCCAGTACTTC.

This chain joins TRBV5-4 and TRBJ2-5; TRBD1 matches 10 bases. Germline V gene lookup returns CDR1 SGHNT and CDR2 YYREEE (reference sequence). The junction had 6 bases not matched to a gene; V was cut back by 0 bases and J by 7 bases. The CDR3 spans 15 residues. This CDR3 is CASSLVGQGKGTQYF. CDR3 DNA: TGTGCCAGCAGCTTGGTGGGACAGGGGAAAGGGACCCAGTACTTC.

The rearrangement links TRBV6-5 to TRBJ2-7; D not resolved. Germline CDR1 MNHEY, CDR2 SVGAGI. Between the trimmed V and J ends, which lost 5 bases and 1 base, there was a span of 12 bases. The CDR3 has 14 amino acids. The CDR3 nucleotides are TGTGCCAGCAGTCTTCAGGACGTGTCCTACGAGCAGTACTTC. It encodes CASSLQDVSYEQYF.

This chain connects TRBV3-1 (or the pseudogene TRBV3-2) to TRBJ1-6; D gene ambiguous. V was trimmed by 1 base and J by 10 bases, leaving 5 bases between them. Germline CDR1 reads LGHDT; CDR2 reads YNNKEL (reference sequence). The CDR3 is 12 amino acids. CDR3: CASSQGESPLHF. The CDR3 DNA sequence: TGTGCCAGCAGCCAAGGGGAATCACCCCTCCACTTT.

The rearrangement joins TRBV7-2 to TRBJ1-4; D is unclear. V shed 2 bases and J shed 5 bases, with 12 bases lying between them. The V gene's germline CDR1 is SGHTA and CDR2 FQGNSA. This CDR3 comprises 15 residues. The CDR3 protein is CASSLKVGRNEKLFF. The CDR3 DNA is TGTGCCAGCAGCTTAAAGGTTGGAAGAAATGAAAAACTGTTTTTT.

The chain carries TRBV18 and TRBJ2-3; perhaps D is TRBD1 or TRBD2 (5 bases each). The CDR3 runs to 14 residues. The V and J ends lost 4 bases and 6 bases respectively, with 14 bases between them. The germline V gene has CDR1 KGHSH and CDR2 LQKENI. CDR3: CASSLGTVGDTQYF. CDR3 nucleotide sequence: TGTGCCAGCTCACTAGGGACGGTCGGGGATACGCAGTATTTT.

The chain is built from TRBV4-1 and TRBJ2-1, with D maybe TRBD1 (6 bases). The V end lost 5 bases, the J end lost 4 bases, and 15 bases lay between the germline ends. Germline values: CDR1 MGHRA, CDR2 YSYEKL. The CDR3 runs to 15 residues. CDR3 nucleotide sequence: TGCGCCAGCAGCGTACAGGGAGCACCTTACAATGAGCAGTTCTTC. Its protein product is CASSVQGAPYNEQFF.

The gene calls are TRBV5-6 and TRBJ1-1, with no clear D. Trimming took off 4 bases at V and 3 bases at J, with 7 bases between the two ends. This CDR3 has 12 residues. Per germline, CDR1 SGHDT and CDR2 YYEEEE. The CDR3 loop is CASSNGYTEAFF. The CDR3, as DNA: TGTGCCAGCAGCAACGGGTACACTGAAGCTTTCTTT.

This clone came up once. The chain has TRBV2 and TRBJ2-5, with D possibly being TRBD1 or TRBD2 (5 bases each). V was cut by 2 bases and J by 5 bases, with 12 bases left in between. The CDR3 is 14 amino acids. The V gene's germline CDR1 is SNHLY and CDR2 FYNNEI. The CDR3 coding sequence is TGTGCCAGCAGTGAATCGAGGGGCCGGGAGACCCAGTACTTC. Protein sequence: CASSESRGRETQYF.

The V call is TRBV5-1, the J call TRBJ1-1, with a tentative D call TRBD1 (6 bases). The CDR3 spans 14 residues. Germline V gene data show CDR1 as SGHRS and CDR2 as YFSETQ. Trimming removed 2 bases at V and 5 bases at J, with 13 bases between. CDR3 protein: CASSFTPQGTEAFF. The CDR3 DNA sequence: TGCGCCAGCAGCTTCACGCCTCAGGGGACTGAAGCTTTCTTT.

This chain joins TRBV28 and TRBJ2-1; D gene ambiguous. CDR3 size: 13 residues. Germline V gene data show CDR1 as MDHEN and CDR2 as SYDVKM. V dropped 6 bases and J dropped 0 bases, with 6 bases sitting between them. As DNA, the CDR3 is TGTGCCAGCAGGTCCTTCTCCTACAATGAGCAGTTCTTC. Protein: CASRSFSYNEQFF.

This rearrangement joins TRBV28 to TRBJ2-3; D not certain. Between the trimmed V and J ends, which lost 2 bases and 2 bases, there was a span of 2 bases. The CDR3 has 12 amino acids. CDR1 is MDHEN and CDR2 is SYDVKM in the germline V gene. The CDR3 region has the DNA TGTGCCAGCAGTTTAATCACAGATACGCAGTATTTT. It codes for CASSLITDTQYF.

This chain connects TRBV2 to TRBJ2-7, with 9 bases identical to TRBD1. Trimming at V came to 7 bases and at J to 4 bases, leaving 17 bases not matched to a gene. Germline assignment: CDR1 SNHLY and CDR2 FYNNEI. The CDR3 runs to 17 residues. CDR3 bases: TGTGCCAGCACCCCTCACTTCAGGACAGGGGAAGGGTACGAGCAGTACTTC. Protein product: CASTPHFRTGEGYEQYF.

The rearrangement joins TRBV28 to TRBJ1-5; 12 bases line up with TRBD1. The CDR3 has 18 amino acids. CDR1 is MDHEN, CDR2 SYDVKM, per germline. The junction had 16 bases not matched to a gene; V was cut back by 6 bases and J by 7 bases. CDR3 region: CASSTPPSGQGAEQPQHF. The CDR3 DNA follows: TGTGCCAGCAGCACACCCCCCTCGGGACAGGGGGCAGAGCAGCCCCAGCATTTT.

This clone was observed a handful of times. The chain carries TRBV18 and TRBJ2-7, with a possible D match to TRBD1 (5 bases). The germline gives CDR1 KGHSH, CDR2 LQKENI. This CDR3 has 14 residues. Trimming removed 3 bases from V and 2 bases from J, with 11 bases in between. The CDR3 protein is CASSPSPQAYEQYF. The CDR3 nucleotides read TGTGCCAGCTCACCCTCTCCACAGGCCTACGAGCAGTACTTC.